Sequencing of this T cell receptor (beta chain) was carried out in a study of PD-1 blockade in classical Hodgkin lymphoma. Brentuximab vedotin exposure varied among the patients, all of whom had relapsed after autologous stem cell transplantation. Sequencing was performed with immunoSEQ multiplex PCR; in TCRdb, only in-frame clones are kept and a portion is missing. The profile shows some 4,300 clones, roughly two thirds of them singletons. Trimming at V came to 5 bases and at J to 2 bases, leaving 6 bases not matched to a gene. This CDR3 is built from 14 residues. CDR1 MNHNS and CDR2 SASEGT come from the germline V gene.

The sequence was collected from a human donor with classical Hodgkin lymphoma. This chain joins TRBV6-1 and TRBJ2-7; TRBD1 matches 7 bases. The sequencing here drew on peripheral blood mononuclear cells (PBMCs), taken before the second cycle of nivolumab. The CDR3: CASSRQGLTYEQYF. For the CDR3, the DNA is TGTGCCAGCAGTAGACAGGGATTAACCTACGAGCAGTACTTC.